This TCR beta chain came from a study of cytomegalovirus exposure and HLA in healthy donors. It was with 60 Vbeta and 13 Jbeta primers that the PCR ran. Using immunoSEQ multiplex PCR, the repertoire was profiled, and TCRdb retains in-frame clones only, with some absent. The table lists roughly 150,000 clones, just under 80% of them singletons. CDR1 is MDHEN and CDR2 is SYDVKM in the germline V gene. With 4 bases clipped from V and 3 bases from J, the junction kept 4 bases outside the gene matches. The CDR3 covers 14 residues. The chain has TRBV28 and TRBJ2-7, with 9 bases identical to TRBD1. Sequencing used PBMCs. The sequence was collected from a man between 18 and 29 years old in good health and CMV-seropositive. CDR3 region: CASSSPGQGYEQYF. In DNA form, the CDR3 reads TGTGCCAGCAGTTCCCCGGGACAGGGCTACGAGCAGTACTTC.